The clone carrying this T cell receptor (beta chain) has just one count. Its specificity is unknown. Template material for TCR beta VDJ and CDR3 profiling consisted of genomic DNA. Using its own MiXCR run on the reads, TCRdb lists one record per CDR3 protein. Here the sample spans about 160,000 distinct CDR3 sequences, about 48% being singletons. These data come from a study of CD8+CD57+ T cells in acquired aplastic anemia. Study-level points and caveats: Significance was not reached for CD8+ Simpson's diversity between patients and controls. Patients and controls shared nearly 30 CD8+ CDR3 sequences, highly expressed in patients.

Patients who underwent sequencing had shown CD8+CD57+ cell expansion by flow cytometry. Each of the patients presented with severe acquired aplastic anemia. The CDR3 is made up of 19 amino acids. The junction had 7 bases not matched to a gene; V was cut back by 0 bases and J by 0 bases. The germline gives CDR1 MRHNA, CDR2 SNTAGT. The sample taken for sequencing was sorted CD4+, CD8+, or CD8+CD57+ T cells (not recorded which) from PBMCs. The chain couples TRBV6-4 to TRBJ2-3; 12 bases align to TRBD2. The receptor was isolated from a human donor with aplastic anemia. The CDR3 DNA reads TGTGCCAGCAGTGACTCAGCGACTAGCGGGGGAGCTAGCACAGATACGCAGTATTTT. Translation gives CASSDSATSGGASTDTQYF.